One and the same sample provided the 20 T cell receptor beta chains below, sequenced in a study of CXCR3-negative and CXCR3-positive naive CD8 T cells. Points from the study as a whole: Higher TRB CDR3 hydrophobicity marked CXCR3-positive naive cells relative to CXCR3-negative naive cells.

These receptors are not linked to any known antigen. UMI-labeled 5' RACE TRB cDNA libraries were prepared from the cells. Each CDR3 protein gets one entry in TCRdb, which reprocessed the 5' RACE reads and gives no DNA. The sample totals 60,000 to 65,000 distinct CDR3 sequences; its top ten clones hold around 4.9%. Sequenced material: naive CXCR3+ CD8+ T cells from blood. The subset denotes: CD45RO-CCR7+CD27+CD95- naive CD8+ T cells expressing CXCR3 (TNR3+). Receptor source: a human donor in good health. Some clones in this sample may be carry-over from other donors' samples.

The chain recombines TRBV7-6 with TRBJ2-2. CDR3 length equals 14 residues. CDR1 is SGHVS, CDR2 FNYEAQ, per germline. The CDR3 is CASSTRVGTGELFF.

The chain has TRBV28 and TRBJ2-3; TCRdb's D gene call, TRBD1, goes unchecked for lack of DNA. The CDR3 runs to 15 residues. CDR1 is MDHEN and CDR2 is SYDVKM in the germline V gene. The CDR3 spells CASSLGDSRTDTQYF.

The chain is built from TRBV12-3 or TRBV12-4 and TRBJ1-1; absent DNA, TCRdb's TRBD1 call cannot be checked. This CDR3 is 14 amino acids long. The CDR3 reads CASSQGTVNTEAFF.

The chain recombines TRBV4-1 with TRBJ2-7; TCRdb lists TRBD1, though no DNA is available to test this call. The germline V gene has CDR1 MGHRA and CDR2 YSYEKL. CDR3 length: 16 residues. The CDR3 reads CASSQEPTRQAMGQYF.

This rearrangement joins TRBV5-1 to TRBJ2-1. Per the germline V gene, CDR1 is SGHRS and CDR2 is YFSETQ. This CDR3 has 13 amino acids. This CDR3 is CASSLEGDNEQFF.

The V and J genes are TRBV5-6 and TRBJ2-2; the TRBD2 assignment by TCRdb is unverifiable without DNA. CDR1 and CDR2 from the germline V gene are SGHDT and YYEEEE. The CDR3 runs to 17 residues. CDR3 sequence reads: CASSLGASLANTGELFF.

The rearrangement uses TRBV11-1 and TRBJ2-5; the TCRdb call, TRBD1, lacks DNA for checking. CDR3 size: 15 residues. Germline CDR1 is SGHAT and CDR2 is FQDESV (reference sequence). The CDR3 region is CASSLYRGHQETQYF.

V usage is TRBV29-1 and J usage is TRBJ2-2. The CDR3 covers 13 residues. CDR1 is SQVTM and CDR2 is ANQGSEA in the germline V gene. The CDR3 sequence is CSAADSNTGELFF.

This chain connects TRBV4-3 to TRBJ1-1. Per the germline V gene, CDR1 is LGHNA and CDR2 is YSLEER. The CDR3 totals 15 residues. The CDR3 reads CASSQEPVPNTEAFF.

The chain links TRBV4-3 to TRBJ2-7. The germline gives CDR1 LGHNA, CDR2 YSLEER. There are 14 residues in the CDR3. The CDR3 reads CASSQDLTDHEQYF.

The V and J genes are TRBV20-1 and TRBJ2-7; the D gene TCRdb calls, TRBD2, cannot be checked with no DNA. CDR1 and CDR2 (germline): DFQATT, SNEGSKA (reference sequence). CDR3 length: 13 amino acids. CDR3 protein: CSAREPFGNEQYF.

The rearrangement joins TRBV19 to TRBJ2-3; TCRdb's D gene call, TRBD2, goes unchecked for lack of DNA. The CDR3 spans 13 residues. Germline CDR1 LNHDA, CDR2 SQIVND (reference sequence). CDR3: CASSTGPTDTQYF.

The chain couples TRBV6-5 to TRBJ2-1; TCRdb names TRBD1, which stays unverified in the absence of DNA. This CDR3 is built from 14 residues. Germline assignment: CDR1 MNHEY and CDR2 SVGAGI. The CDR3 protein is CASSNPLVFNEQFF.

J is TRBJ2-7 and V is TRBV7-9. CDR1 SEHNR and CDR2 FQNEAQ come from the germline V gene (reference sequence). This CDR3 comprises 11 residues. The CDR3 loop reads CASSSQYEQYF. The full variable domain, with the rest looked up from reference TRBV7-9 and TRBJ2-7, is DTGVSQNPRHKITKRGQNVTFRCDPISEHNRLYWYRQTLGQGPEFLTYFQNEAQLEKSRLLSDRFSAERPKGSFSTLEIQRTEQGDSAMYLCASSSQYEQYFGPGTRLTVT.

The rearrangement joins TRBV29-1 to TRBJ1-1. The CDR3 spans 12 residues. Per germline, CDR1 SQVTM and CDR2 ANQGSEA. The CDR3 region is CSVTVMNTEAFF.

The chain has TRBV12-3 or TRBV12-4 and TRBJ1-1. CDR3 size: 14 residues. The CDR3 sequence is CASSLTDANTEAFF.

The chain is built from TRBV30 and TRBJ2-7; the TRBD2 assignment by TCRdb is unverifiable without DNA. CDR3 length: 14 residues. CDR1 GTSNPN and CDR2 SVGIG come from the germline V gene (reference sequence). The CDR3 sequence: CAWSFGRALEEQYF.

The chain joins TRBV9 to TRBJ2-7. The CDR3 sequence is 13 residues long. CDR1 and CDR2 (germline): SGDLS, YYNGEE. CDR3 sequence reads: CASSVRIDYEQYF.

The gene calls are TRBV3-1 and TRBJ2-2; without DNA, the TCRdb call of TRBD1 cannot be checked. Germline assignment: CDR1 LGHDT and CDR2 YNNKEL (reference sequence). The CDR3 sequence is 19 residues long. The CDR3 protein is CASSQIQYRGQANTGELFF.

The J gene is TRBJ1-1, the V gene TRBV29-1. Germline CDR1 reads SQVTM; CDR2 reads ANQGSEA. CDR3 size: 17 residues. CDR3 in amino acids: CSVGYRALGPQNTEAFF.